This record concerns one T cell receptor beta chain sequence. This same CDR3 is encoded by further DNA sequences in the sample. Trimming cost V 2 bases and J 0 bases, with 8 bases left between them. Germline values: CDR1 SGHTA, CDR2 FQGTGA. The CDR3 consists of 15 residues. The data were obtained in a study of blood T cell repertoires in COVID-19. TCRdb keeps only in-frame clones here, not all; method: immunoSEQ multiplex PCR. This table holds about 160,000 clones, more than 60% found once. The source material was peripheral blood. The chain employs TRBV7-3 and TRBJ2-1; tentatively, D is TRBD2 (5 bases). This clonotype was obtained from an older man with acute or convalescent COVID-19. This CDR3 reads CASSLSSNSYNEQFF. CDR3 in DNA: TGTGCCAGCAGCTTATCTAGCAACTCCTACAATGAGCAGTTCTTC.